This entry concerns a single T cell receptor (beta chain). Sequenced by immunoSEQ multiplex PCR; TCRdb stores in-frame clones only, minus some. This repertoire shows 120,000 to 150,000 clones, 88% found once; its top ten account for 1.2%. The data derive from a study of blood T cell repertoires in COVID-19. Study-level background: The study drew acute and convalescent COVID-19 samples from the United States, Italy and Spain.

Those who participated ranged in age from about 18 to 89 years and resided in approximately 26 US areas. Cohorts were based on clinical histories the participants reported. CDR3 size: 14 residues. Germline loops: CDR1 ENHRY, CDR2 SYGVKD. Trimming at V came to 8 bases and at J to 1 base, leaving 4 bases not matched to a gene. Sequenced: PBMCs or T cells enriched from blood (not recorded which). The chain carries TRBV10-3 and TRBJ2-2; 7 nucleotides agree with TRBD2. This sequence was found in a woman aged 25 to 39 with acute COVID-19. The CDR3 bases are TGTGCCATCTCTCTAGCGGAGAACACCGGGGAGCTGTTTTTT. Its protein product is CAISLAENTGELFF.